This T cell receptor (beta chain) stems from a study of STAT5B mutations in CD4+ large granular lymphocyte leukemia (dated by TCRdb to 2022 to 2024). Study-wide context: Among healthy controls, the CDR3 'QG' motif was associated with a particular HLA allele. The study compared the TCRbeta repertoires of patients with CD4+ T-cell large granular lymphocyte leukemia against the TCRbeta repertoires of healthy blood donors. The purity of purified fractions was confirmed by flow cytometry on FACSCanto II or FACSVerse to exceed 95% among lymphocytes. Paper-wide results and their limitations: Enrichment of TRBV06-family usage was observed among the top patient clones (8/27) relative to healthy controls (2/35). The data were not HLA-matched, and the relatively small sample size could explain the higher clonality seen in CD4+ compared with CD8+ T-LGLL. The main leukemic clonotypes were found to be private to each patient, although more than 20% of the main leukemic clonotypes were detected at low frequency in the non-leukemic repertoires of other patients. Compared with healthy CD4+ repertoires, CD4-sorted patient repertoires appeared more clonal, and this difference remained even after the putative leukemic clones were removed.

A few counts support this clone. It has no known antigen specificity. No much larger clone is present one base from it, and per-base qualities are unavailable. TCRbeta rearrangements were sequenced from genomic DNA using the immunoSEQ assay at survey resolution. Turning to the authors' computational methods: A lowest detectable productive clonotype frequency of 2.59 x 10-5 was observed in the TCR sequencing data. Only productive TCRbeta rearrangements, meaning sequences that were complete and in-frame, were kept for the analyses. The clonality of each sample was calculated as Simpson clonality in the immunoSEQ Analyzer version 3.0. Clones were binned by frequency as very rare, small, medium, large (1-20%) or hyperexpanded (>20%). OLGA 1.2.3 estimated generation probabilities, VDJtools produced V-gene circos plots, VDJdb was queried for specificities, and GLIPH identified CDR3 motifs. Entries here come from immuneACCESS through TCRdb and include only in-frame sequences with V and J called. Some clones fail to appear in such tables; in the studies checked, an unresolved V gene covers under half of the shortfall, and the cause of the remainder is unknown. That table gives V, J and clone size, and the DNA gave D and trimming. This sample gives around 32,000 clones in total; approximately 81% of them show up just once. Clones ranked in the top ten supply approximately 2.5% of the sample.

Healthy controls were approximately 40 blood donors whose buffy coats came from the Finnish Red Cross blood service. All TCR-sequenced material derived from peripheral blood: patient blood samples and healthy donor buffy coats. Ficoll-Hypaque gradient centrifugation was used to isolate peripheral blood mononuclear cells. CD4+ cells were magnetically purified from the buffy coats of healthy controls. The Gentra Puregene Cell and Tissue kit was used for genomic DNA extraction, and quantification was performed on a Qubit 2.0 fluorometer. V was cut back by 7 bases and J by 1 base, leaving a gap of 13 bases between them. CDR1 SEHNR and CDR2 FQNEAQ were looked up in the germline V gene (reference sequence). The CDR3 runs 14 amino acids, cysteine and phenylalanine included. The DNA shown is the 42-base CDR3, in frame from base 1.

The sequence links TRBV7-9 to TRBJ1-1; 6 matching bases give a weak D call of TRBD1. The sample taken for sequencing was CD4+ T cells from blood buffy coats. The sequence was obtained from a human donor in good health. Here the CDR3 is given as CASTRAGENTEAFF. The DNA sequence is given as TGTGCCAGCACTAGGGCAGGGGAGAACACTGAAGCTTTCTTT.